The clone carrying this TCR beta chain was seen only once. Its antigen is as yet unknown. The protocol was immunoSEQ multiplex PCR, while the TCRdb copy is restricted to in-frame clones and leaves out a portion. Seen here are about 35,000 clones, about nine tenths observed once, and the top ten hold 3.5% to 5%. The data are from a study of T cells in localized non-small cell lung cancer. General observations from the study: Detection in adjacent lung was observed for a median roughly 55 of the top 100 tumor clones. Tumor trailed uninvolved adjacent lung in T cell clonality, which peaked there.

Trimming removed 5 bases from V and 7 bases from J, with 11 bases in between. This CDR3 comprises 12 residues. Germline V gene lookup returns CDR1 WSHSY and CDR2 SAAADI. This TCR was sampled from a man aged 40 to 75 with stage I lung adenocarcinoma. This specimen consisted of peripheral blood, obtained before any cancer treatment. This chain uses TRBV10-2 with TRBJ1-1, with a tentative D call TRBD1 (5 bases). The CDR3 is CASSQGTLEAFF. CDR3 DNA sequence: TGCGCCAGCAGTCAAGGGACTCTTGAAGCTTTCTTT.